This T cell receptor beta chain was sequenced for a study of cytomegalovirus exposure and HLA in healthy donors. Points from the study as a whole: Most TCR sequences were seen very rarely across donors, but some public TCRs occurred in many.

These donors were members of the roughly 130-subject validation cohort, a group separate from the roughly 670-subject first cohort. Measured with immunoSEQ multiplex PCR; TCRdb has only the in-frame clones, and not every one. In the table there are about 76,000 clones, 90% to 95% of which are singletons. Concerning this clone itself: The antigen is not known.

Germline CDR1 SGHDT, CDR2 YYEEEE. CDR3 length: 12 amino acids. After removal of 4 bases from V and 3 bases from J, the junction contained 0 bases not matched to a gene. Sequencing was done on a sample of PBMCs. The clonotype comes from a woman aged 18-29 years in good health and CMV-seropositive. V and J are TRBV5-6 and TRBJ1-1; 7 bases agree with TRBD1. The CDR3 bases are TGTGCCAGCAGCCAGGGGGACACTGAAGCTTTCTTT. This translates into CASSQGDTEAFF.